This T cell receptor (beta chain) was sequenced for a study of tumor-infiltrating lymphocytes in glioblastoma multiforme. Comment on this clonotype: Its specificity is unknown.

TCRB libraries came from RNA via three nested multiplex PCR rounds. TCRdb processed the multiplex PCR reads anew with MiXCR; each CDR3 protein has one entry. The data contain nearly 15,000 distinct CDR3 sequences, about 69% of them singletons. CDR3 size: 14 residues. Germline CDR1 is DFQATT and CDR2 is SNEGSKA (reference sequence). J was trimmed by 0 bases and V by 3 bases; bases with no gene match: 2. Study-level findings and limits: T cells were not sorted into functional subsets.

The sequence was collected from a male donor with glioblastoma. The sample was brain tumor tissue. The chain is built from TRBV20-1 and TRBJ2-1; 7 bases map to TRBD2. The CDR3 DNA reads TGCAGTGCTAGGCGGGAGAGCTCCTACAATGAGCAGTTCTTC. It specifies CSARRESSYNEQFF.